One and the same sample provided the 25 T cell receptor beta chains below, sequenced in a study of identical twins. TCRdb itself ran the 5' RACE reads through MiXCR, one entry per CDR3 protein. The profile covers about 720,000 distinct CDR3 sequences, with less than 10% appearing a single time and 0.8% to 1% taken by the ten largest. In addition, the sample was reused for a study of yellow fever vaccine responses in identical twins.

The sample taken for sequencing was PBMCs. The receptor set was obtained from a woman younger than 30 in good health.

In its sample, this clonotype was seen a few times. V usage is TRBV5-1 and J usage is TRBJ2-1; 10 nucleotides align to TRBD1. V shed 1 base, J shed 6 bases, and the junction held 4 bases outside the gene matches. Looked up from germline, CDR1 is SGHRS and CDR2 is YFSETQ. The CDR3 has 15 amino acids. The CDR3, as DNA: TGCGCCAGCAGCTTGATAGGGACAGGGGTCAATGAGCAGTTCTTC. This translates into CASSLIGTGVNEQFF.

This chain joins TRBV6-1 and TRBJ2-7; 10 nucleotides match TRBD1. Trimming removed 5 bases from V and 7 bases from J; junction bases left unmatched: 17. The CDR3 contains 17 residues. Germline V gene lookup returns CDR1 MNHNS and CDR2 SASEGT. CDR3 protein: CASSTTGGALGRGEQYF. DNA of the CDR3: TGTGCCAGCAGTACGACAGGGGGCGCATTGGGCCGGGGGGAGCAGTACTTC.

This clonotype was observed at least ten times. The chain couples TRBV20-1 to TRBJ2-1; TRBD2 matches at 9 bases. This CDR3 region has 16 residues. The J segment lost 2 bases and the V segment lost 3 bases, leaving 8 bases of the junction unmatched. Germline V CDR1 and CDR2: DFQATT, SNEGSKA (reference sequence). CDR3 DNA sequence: TGCAGTGCTAGTGAGGCGGGAGGGCCCACCTACAATGAGCAGTTCTTC. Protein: CSASEAGGPTYNEQFF.

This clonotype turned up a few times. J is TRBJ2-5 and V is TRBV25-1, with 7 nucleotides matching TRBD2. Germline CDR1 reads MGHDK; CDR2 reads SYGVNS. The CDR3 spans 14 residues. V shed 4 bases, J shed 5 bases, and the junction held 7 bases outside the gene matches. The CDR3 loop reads CASSAAGETETQYF. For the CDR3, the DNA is TGTGCCAGCAGTGCGGCGGGAGAGACGGAGACCCAGTACTTC.

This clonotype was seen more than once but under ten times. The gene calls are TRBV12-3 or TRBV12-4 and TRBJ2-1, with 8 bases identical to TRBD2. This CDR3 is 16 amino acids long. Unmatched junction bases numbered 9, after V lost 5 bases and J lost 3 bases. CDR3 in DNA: TGTGCCAGCAGTCCCGGGGGTAGCGGGATCTACAATGAGCAGTTCTTC. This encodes CASSPGGSGIYNEQFF.

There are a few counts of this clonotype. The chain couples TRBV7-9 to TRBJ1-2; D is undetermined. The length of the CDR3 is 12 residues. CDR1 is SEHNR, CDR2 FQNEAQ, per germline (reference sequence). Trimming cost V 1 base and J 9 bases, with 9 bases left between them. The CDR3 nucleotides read TGTGCCAGCAGCTTAGTTGAGGAGAGCTACACCTTC. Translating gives CASSLVEESYTF.

The CDR3 region has the DNA TGCAGTGCTAGTCGGCAGGGGGCGCGTCAGCAGTACTTC. Residues: CSASRQGARQQYF. The chain couples TRBV20-1 to TRBJ2-7; 8 bases align to TRBD1. CDR3 length: 13 residues. The J segment lost 8 bases and the V segment lost 3 bases, leaving 9 bases of the junction unmatched. The germline V gene has CDR1 DFQATT and CDR2 SNEGSKA (reference sequence).

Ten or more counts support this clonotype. The CDR3 sequence is CASSGQGWEFF. As DNA, the CDR3 is TGTGCCAGCAGCGGTCAGGGGTGGGAGTTCTTC. V usage is TRBV7-9 and J usage is TRBJ2-1; D is possibly TRBD1 (6 bases). In germline, CDR1 is SEHNR, CDR2 FQNEAQ (reference sequence). Between the trimmed V and J ends, which lost 5 bases and 14 bases, there was a span of 13 bases. The CDR3 has 11 amino acids. Complete variable domain (other parts from reference TRBV7-9 and TRBJ2-1): DTGVSQNPRHKITKRGQNVTFRCDPISEHNRLYWYRQTLGQGPEFLTYFQNEAQLEKSRLLSDRFSAERPKGSFSTLEIQRTEQGDSAMYLCASSGQGWEFFGPGTRLTVL.

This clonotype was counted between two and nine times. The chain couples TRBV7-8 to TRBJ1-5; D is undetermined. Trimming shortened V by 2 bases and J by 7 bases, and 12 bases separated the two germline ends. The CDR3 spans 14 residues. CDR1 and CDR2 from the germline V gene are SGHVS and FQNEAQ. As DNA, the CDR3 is TGTGCCAGCAGCTTATCGCAGGTACCCCAGCCCCAGCATTTT. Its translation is CASSLSQVPQPQHF.

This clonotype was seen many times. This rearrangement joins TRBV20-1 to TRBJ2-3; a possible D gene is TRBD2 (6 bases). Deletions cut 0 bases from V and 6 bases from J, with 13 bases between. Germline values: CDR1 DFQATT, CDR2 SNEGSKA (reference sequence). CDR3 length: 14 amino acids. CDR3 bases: TGCAGTGCTAGAGATGGGCTAGCGAGCGATACGCAGTATTTT. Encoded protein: CSARDGLASDTQYF.

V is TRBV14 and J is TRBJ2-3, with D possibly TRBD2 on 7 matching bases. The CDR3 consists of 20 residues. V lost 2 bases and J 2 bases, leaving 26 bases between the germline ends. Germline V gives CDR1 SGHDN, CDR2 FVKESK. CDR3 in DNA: TGTGCCAGCAGCCAACTCCGGTGGGGGGGCAGTCCCCCCCACACAGATACGCAGTATTTT. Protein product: CASSQLRWGGSPPHTDTQYF.

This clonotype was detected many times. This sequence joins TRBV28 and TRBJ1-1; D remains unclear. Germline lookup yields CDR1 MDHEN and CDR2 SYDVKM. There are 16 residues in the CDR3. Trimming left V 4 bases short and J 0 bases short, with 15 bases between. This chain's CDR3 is CASSSLPLGLNTEAFF. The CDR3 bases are TGTGCCAGCAGTTCGCTCCCTCTAGGCCTGAACACTGAAGCTTTCTTT.

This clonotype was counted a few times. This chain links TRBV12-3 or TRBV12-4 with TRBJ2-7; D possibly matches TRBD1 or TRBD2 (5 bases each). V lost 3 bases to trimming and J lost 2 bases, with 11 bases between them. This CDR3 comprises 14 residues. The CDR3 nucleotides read TGTGCCAGCAGTTTCGACCAGGGACCCTACGAGCAGTACTTC. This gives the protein CASSFDQGPYEQYF.

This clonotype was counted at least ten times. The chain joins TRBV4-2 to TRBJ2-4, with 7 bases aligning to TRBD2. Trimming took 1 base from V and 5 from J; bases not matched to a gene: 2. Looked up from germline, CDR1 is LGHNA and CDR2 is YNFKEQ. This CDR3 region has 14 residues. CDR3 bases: TGTGCCAGCAGCCAAGGGCTAGCGGAAAACATTCAGTACTTC. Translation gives CASSQGLAENIQYF.

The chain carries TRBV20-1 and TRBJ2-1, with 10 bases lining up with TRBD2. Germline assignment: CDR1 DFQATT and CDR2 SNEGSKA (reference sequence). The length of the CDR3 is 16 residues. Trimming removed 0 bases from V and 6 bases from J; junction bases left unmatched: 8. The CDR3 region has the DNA TGCAGTGCTAGAGATCTCAGGAGACTAGCGGGCAATGAGCAGTTCTTC. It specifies CSARDLRRLAGNEQFF.

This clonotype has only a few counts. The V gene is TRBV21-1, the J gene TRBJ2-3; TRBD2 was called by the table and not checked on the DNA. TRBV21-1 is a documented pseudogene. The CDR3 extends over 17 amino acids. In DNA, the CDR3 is TGTGCCAGCAGCAAAGATCTAGCGGGAGGGTGCACAGATACGCAGTATTTT. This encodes CASSKDLAGGCTDTQYF.

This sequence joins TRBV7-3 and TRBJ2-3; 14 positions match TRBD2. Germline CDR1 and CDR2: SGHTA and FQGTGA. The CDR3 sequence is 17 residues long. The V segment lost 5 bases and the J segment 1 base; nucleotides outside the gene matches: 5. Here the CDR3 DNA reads TGTGCCAGCAGCCCGGGACTAGCGGGGGAAGGCACAGATACGCAGTATTTT. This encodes CASSPGLAGEGTDTQYF.

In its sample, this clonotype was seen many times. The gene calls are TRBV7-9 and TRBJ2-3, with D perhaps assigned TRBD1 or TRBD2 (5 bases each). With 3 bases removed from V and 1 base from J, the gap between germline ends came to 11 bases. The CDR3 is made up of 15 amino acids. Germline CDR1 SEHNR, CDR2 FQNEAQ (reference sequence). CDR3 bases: TGTGCCAGCAGCTTGGGGGACGGGGGCACAGATACGCAGTATTTT. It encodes CASSLGDGGTDTQYF.

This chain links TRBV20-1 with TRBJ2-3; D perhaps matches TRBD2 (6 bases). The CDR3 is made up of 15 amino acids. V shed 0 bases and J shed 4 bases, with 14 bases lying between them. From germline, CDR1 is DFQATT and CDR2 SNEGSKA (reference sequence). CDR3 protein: CSARDPTRVPDTQYF. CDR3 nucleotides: TGCAGTGCTAGAGACCCGACTAGGGTTCCAGATACGCAGTATTTT.

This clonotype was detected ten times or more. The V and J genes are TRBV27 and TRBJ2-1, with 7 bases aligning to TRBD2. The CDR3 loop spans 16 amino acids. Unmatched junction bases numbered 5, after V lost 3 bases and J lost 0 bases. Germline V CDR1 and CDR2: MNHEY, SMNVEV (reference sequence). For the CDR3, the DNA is TGTGCCAGCAGTTTTCGGCTAGCGGTCTCCTACAATGAGCAGTTCTTC. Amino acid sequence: CASSFRLAVSYNEQFF.

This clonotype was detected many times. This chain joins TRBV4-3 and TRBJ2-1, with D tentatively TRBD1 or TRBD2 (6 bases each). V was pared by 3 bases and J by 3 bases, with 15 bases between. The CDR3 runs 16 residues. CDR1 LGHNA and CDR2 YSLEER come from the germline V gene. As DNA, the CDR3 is TGCGCCAGCAGCCAGAAGGGGGGTAGGGGCTACAATGAGCAGTTCTTC. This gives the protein CASSQKGGRGYNEQFF.

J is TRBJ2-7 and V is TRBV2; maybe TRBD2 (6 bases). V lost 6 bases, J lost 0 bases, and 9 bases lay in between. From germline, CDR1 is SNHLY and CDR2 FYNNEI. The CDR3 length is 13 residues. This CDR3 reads CASRPSDSYEQYF. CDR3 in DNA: TGTGCCAGCAGACCTAGCGACTCCTACGAGCAGTACTTC.

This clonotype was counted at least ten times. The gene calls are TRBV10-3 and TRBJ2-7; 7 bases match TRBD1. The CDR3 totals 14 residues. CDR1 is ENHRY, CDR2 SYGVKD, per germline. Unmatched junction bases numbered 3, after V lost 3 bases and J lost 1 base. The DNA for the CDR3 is TGTGCCATCAGTGAACAGGGGAGTTCCTACGAGCAGTACTTC. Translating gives CAISEQGSSYEQYF.

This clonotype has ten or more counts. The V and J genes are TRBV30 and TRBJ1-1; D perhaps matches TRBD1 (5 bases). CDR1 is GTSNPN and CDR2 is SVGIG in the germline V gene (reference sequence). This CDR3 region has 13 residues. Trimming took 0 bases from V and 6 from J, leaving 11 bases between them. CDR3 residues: CAWSVLAGPEAFF. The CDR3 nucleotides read TGTGCCTGGAGTGTACTGGCAGGGCCTGAAGCTTTCTTT.

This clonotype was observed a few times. The CDR3, as DNA: TGTGCCAGCAGCTTAGGACTAGCGGGAGAACAAGAGACCCAGTACTTC. This gives the protein CASSLGLAGEQETQYF. V gene TRBV7-3 combines with J gene TRBJ2-5; 13 bases line up with TRBD2. CDR1 and CDR2 from the germline V gene are SGHTA and FQGTGA. V trimming: 2 bases; J trimming: 2 bases; junction bases outside the gene matches: 2. The CDR3 is 16 residues long.